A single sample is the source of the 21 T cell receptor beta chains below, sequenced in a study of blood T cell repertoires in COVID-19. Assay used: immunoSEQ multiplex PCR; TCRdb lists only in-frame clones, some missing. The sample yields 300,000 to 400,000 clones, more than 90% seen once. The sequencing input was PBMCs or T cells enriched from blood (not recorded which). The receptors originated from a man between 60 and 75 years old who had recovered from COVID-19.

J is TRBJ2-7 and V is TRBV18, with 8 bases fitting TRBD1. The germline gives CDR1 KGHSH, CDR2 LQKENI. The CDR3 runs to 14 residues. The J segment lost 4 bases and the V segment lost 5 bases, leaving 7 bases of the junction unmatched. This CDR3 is CASSSDRGPYEQYF. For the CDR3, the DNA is TGTGCCAGCTCAAGCGACAGGGGCCCTTACGAGCAGTACTTC.

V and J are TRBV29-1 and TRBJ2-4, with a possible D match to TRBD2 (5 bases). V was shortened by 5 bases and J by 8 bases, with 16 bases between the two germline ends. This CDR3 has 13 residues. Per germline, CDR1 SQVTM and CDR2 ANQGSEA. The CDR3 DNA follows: TGCAGCGTTCGCCGGACTTTTACGGACATTCAGTACTTC. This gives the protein CSVRRTFTDIQYF.

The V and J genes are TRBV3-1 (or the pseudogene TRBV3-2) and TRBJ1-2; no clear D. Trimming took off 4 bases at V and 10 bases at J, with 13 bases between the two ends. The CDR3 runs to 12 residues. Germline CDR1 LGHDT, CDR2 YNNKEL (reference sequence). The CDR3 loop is CASSLAEGDYTF. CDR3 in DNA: TGTGCCAGCAGCCTCGCGGAGGGAGACTACACCTTC.

The CDR3: CASSTDLNTGELFF. Here the CDR3 DNA reads TGTGCCAGCAGCACTGACTTGAACACCGGGGAGCTGTTTTTT. This chain links TRBV6-5 with TRBJ2-2; D unresolved. Between the trimmed V and J ends, which lost 6 bases and 1 base, there was a span of 9 bases. This CDR3 has 14 amino acids. CDR1 MNHEY and CDR2 SVGAGI come from the germline V gene.

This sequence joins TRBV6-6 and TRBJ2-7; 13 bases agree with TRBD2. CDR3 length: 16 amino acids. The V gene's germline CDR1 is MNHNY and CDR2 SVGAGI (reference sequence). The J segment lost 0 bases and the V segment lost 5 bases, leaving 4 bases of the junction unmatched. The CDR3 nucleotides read TGTGCCAGCAGTCCGACTAGCGGGAGGAACTCCTACGAGCAGTACTTC. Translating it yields CASSPTSGRNSYEQYF.

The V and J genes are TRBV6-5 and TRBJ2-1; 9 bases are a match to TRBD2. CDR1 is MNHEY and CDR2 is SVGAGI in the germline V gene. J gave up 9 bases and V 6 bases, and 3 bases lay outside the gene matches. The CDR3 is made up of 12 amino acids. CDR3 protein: CASRGGGGEQFF. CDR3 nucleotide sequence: TGTGCCAGCAGGGGCGGGGGGGGTGAGCAGTTCTTC.

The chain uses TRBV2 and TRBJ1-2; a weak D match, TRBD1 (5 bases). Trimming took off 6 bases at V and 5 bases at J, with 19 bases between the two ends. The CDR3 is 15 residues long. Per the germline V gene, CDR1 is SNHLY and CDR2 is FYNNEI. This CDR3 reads CASSTMSGTAYGYTF. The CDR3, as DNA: TGTGCCAGCAGCACGATGAGCGGGACGGCGTATGGCTACACCTTC.

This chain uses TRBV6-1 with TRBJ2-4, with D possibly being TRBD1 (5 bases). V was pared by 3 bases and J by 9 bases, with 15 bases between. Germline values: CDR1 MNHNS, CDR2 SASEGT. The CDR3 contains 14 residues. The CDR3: CASSDPRVPGIQYF. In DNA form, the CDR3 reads TGTGCCAGCAGTGATCCCAGGGTTCCGGGCATTCAGTACTTC.

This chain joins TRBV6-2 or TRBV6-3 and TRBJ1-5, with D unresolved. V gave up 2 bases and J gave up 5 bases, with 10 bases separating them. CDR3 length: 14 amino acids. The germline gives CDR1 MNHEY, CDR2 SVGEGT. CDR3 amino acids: CASSYEQMYQPQHF. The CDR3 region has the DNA TGTGCCAGCAGTTACGAACAGATGTATCAGCCCCAGCATTTT.

CDR3 sequence reads: CAWSIDLLYEQYF. The CDR3, as DNA: TGTGCCTGGAGTATCGACTTACTCTACGAGCAGTACTTC. This chain uses TRBV30 with TRBJ2-7; no definite D call. V was trimmed by 2 bases and J by 3 bases, leaving 11 bases between them. The germline CDR1 and CDR2 sequences are GTSNPN and SVGIG (reference sequence). This CDR3 comprises 13 residues.

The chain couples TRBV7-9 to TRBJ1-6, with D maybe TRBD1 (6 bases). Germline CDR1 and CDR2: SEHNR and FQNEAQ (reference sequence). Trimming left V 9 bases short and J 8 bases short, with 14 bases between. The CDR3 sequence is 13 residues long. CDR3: CASTDRRDSPLHF. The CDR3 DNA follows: TGTGCCAGTACGGACAGACGGGATTCACCCCTCCACTTT.

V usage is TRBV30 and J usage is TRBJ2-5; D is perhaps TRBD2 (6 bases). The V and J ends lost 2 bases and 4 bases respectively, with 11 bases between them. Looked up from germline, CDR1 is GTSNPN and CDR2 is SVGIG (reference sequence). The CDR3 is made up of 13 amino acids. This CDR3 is CAWSTGLLETQYF. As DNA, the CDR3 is TGTGCCTGGAGTACGGGACTCTTAGAGACCCAGTACTTC. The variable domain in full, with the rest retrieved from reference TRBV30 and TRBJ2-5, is SQTIHQWPATLVQPVGSPLSLECTVEGTSNPNLYWYRQAAGRGLQLLFYSVGIGQISSEVPQNLSASRPQDRQFILSSKKLLLSDSGFYLCAWSTGLLETQYFGPGTRLLVL.

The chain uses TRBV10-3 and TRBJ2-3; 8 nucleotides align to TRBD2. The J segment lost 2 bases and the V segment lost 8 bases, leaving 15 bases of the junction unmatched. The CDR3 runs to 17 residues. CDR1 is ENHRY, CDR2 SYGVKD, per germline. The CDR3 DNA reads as TGTGCCATCCGCCCAAGCAGCCGGGGGGGTACCACAGATACGCAGTATTTT. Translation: CAIRPSSRGGTTDTQYF.

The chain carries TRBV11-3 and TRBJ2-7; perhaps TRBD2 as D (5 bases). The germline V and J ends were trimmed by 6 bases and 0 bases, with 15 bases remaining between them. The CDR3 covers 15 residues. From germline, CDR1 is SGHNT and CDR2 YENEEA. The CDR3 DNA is TGTGCCAGCAGGGACCCCTCCGGGAACTCCTACGAGCAGTACTTC. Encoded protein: CASRDPSGNSYEQYF.

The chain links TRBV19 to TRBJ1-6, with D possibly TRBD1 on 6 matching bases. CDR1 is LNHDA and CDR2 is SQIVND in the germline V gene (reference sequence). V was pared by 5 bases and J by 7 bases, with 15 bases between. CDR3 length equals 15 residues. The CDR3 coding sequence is TGTGCCAGTAGTGACGACAGGTTTTGGAATTCACCCCTCCACTTT. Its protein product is CASSDDRFWNSPLHF.

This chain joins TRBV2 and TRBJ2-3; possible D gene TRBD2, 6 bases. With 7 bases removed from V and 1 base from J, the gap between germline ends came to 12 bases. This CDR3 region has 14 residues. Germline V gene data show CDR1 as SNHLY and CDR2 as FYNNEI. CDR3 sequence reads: CASTPWEGTDTQYF. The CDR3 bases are TGTGCCAGCACCCCGTGGGAGGGCACAGATACGCAGTATTTT.

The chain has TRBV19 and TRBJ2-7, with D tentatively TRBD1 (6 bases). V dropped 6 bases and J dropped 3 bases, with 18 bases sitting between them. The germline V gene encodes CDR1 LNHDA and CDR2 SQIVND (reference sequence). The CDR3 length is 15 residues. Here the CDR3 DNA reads TGTGCCAGTAGATGGAAGGGACAAGGAAACTACGAGCAGTACTTC. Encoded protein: CASRWKGQGNYEQYF.

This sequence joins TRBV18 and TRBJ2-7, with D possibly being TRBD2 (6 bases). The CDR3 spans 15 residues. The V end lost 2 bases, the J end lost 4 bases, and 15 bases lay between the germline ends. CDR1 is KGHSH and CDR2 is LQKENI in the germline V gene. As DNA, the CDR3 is TGTGCCAGCTCACCAGGTACGGGAGAATCGTACGAGCAGTACTTC. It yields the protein CASSPGTGESYEQYF.

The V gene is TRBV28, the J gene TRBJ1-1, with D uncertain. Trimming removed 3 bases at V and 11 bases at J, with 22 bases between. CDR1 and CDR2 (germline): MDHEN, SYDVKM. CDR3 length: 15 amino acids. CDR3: CASSFARTPGVYAFF. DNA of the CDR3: TGTGCCAGCAGTTTTGCTCGGACTCCGGGTGTATATGCTTTCTTT.

For the CDR3, the DNA is TGTGCCAGCAGCTTAGCGCGAGACGAGCAGTACTTC. The encoded protein is CASSLARDEQYF. The chain joins TRBV7-6 to TRBJ2-7; D not resolved. CDR1 is SGHVS, CDR2 FNYEAQ, per germline. Trimming shortened V by 0 bases and J by 5 bases, and 5 bases separated the two germline ends. This CDR3 spans 12 amino acids.

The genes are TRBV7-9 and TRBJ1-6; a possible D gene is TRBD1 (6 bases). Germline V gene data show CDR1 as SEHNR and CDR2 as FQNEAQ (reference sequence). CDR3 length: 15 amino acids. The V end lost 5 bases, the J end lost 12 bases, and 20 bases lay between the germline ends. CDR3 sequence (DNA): TGTGCCAGCAGCCTCCCTGGGGGGGCCGAGTTACCCCTCCACTTT. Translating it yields CASSLPGGAELPLHF.